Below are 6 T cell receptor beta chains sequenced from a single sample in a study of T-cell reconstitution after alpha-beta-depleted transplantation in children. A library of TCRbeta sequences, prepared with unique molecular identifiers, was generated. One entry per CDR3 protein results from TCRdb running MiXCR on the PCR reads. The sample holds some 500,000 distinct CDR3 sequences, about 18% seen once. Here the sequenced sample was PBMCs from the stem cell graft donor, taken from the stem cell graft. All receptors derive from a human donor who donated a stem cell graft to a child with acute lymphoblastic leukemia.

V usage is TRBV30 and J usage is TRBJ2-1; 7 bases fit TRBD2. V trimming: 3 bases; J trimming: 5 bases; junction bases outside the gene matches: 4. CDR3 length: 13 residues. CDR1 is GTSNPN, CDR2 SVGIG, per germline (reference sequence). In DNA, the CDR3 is TGTGCCTGGAGAACCCGGGGGGACAATGAGCAGTTCTTC. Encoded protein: CAWRTRGDNEQFF.

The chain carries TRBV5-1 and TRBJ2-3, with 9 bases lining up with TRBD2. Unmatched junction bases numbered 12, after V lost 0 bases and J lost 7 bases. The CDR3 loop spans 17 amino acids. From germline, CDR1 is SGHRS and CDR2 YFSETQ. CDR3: CASSLVGRREGPHTQYF. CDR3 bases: TGCGCCAGCAGCTTGGTAGGCCGGCGGGAGGGCCCACATACGCAGTATTTT.

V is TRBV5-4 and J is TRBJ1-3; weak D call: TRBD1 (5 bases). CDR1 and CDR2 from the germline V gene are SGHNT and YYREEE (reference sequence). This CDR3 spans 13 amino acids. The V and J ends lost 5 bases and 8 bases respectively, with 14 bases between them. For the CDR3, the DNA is TGTGCCAGCAGACAAAGCATGGGGGACACCATATATTTT. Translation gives CASRQSMGDTIYF. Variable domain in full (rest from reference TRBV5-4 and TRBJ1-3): ETGVTQSPTHLIKTRGQQVTLRCSSQSGHNTVSWYQQALGQGPQFIFQYYREEENGRGNFPPRFSGLQFPNYSSELNVNALELDDSALYLCASRQSMGDTIYFGEGSWLTVV.

In nucleotides, the CDR3 is TGTGCCAGCACCCCGGGGGAGGCGTACTTC. Amino acid sequence: CASTPGEAYF. The chain carries TRBV3-1 and TRBJ2-4; a possible D gene is TRBD2 (6 bases). Germline assignment: CDR1 LGHDT and CDR2 YNNKEL (reference sequence). Deletions cut 7 bases from V and 15 bases from J, with 13 bases between. This CDR3 has 10 residues.

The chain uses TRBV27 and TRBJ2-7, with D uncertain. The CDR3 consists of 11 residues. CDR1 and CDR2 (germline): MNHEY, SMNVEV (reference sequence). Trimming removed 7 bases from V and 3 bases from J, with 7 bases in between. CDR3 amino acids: CASIMGYEQYF. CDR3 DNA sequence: TGTGCCAGCATTATGGGCTACGAGCAGTACTTC.

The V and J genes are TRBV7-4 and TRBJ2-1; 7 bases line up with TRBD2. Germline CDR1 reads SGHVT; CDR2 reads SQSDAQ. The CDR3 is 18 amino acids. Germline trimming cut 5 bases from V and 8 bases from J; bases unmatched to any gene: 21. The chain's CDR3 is CASSPPRRGGGPYDEQFF. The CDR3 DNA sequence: TGTGCCAGCAGCCCCCCCCGGCGAGGCGGGGGACCTTACGATGAGCAGTTCTTC.